This TCR beta chain was sequenced during a study of blood T cells in healthy people across ages. Overall study results and limits: The recorded TCR beta diversity per million T cells decreased in a roughly linear manner with age.

The donors, all healthy, were Caucasians living in Russia, aged about 6 to 90. The authors ran a second PCR of about 7 to 11 cycles using a sample-barcoded 5' primer and a J-beta primer mix. Individual samples furnished no less than 2.5 million CDR3-containing paired-end reads apiece. TCRdb processed the 5' RACE reads anew with MiXCR; each CDR3 protein has one entry. The data contain hundreds of thousands of distinct CDR3 sequences, approximately 51% of them singletons. This CDR3 has 16 residues. Germline-derived CDR1 and CDR2 are SEHNR and FQNEAQ (reference sequence). V lost 2 bases to trimming and J lost 8 bases, with 20 bases between them. With regard to this clonotype: The antigen remains undetermined.

Sequencing was carried out using blood. This chain links TRBV7-9 with TRBJ2-3; D may correspond to TRBD1 or TRBD2 (5 bases each). The sequence derives from a man between 60 and 75 years old in good health. CDR3 protein: CASSLTLAARVGTQYF. The CDR3 DNA is TGTGCCAGCAGCTTAACGCTAGCTGCCAGGGTGGGTACGCAGTATTTT.